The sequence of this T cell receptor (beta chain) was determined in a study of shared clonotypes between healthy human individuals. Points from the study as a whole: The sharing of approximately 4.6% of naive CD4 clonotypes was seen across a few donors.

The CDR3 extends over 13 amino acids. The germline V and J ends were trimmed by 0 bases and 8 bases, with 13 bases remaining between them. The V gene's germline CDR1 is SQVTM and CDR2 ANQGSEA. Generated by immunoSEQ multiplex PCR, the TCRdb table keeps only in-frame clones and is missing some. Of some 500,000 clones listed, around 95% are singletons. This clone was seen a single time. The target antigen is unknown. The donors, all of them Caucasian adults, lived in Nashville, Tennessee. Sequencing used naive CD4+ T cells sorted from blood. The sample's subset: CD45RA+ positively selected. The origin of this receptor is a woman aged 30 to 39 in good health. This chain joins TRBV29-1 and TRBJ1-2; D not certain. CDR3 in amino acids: CSVEDLRVGGYTF. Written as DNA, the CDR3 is TGCAGCGTTGAAGATCTGAGGGTGGGAGGCTACACCTTC.